A single sample gave rise to the 4 T cell receptor beta chains below, sequenced in a study of blood T cell repertoires in COVID-19. Here immunoSEQ multiplex PCR was the method, and the copy in TCRdb shows in-frame clones only, minus some. The table records 180,000 or so clones, approximately 86% of them present only once. The material sequenced was peripheral blood. Receptors were obtained from a woman older than 75 with acute or convalescent COVID-19.

The V call is TRBV5-1, the J call TRBJ1-2, with D possibly being TRBD1 (5 bases). Germline lookup yields CDR1 SGHRS and CDR2 YFSETQ. V was cut by 4 bases and J by 6 bases, with 13 bases left in between. The CDR3 consists of 13 residues. CDR3 DNA sequence: TGCGCCAGCAGCCCCGACGGGGGGAATGGCTACACCTTC. Translating it yields CASSPDGGNGYTF. Using reference TRBV5-1 and TRBJ1-2 for the parts outside the CDR3, the full variable domain is KAGVTQTPRYLIKTRGQQVTLSCSPISGHRSVSWYQQTPGQGLQFLFEYFSETQRNKGNFPGRFSGRQFSNSRSEMNVSTLELGDSALYLCASSPDGGNGYTFGSGTRLTVV.

The chain combines TRBV14 with TRBJ2-3; TRBD1 agrees at 10 bases. The CDR3 consists of 17 residues. Trimming at V came to 7 bases and at J to 3 bases, leaving 13 bases not matched to a gene. Germline CDR1 reads SGHDN; CDR2 reads FVKESK. The CDR3 nucleotides read TGTGCCAGCACACAACCTATCCGGGACAGGGGTACAGATACGCAGTATTTT. Translating gives CASTQPIRDRGTDTQYF.

V and J are TRBV19 and TRBJ1-2, with D possibly TRBD1 on 6 matching bases. Germline CDR1 and CDR2: LNHDA and SQIVND (reference sequence). The V gene lost 3 bases and the J gene lost 4 bases, with 9 bases spanning the gap. The CDR3 has 13 residues. CDR3 amino acids: CASSITGSYGYTF. The CDR3 DNA follows: TGTGCCAGTAGTATTACAGGGAGCTATGGCTACACCTTC.

Only a few counts were recorded for this clone. The V gene is TRBV21-1, the J gene TRBJ1-6; the listed D gene, TRBD1, was not tested against the DNA. TRBV21-1 is a recognized pseudogene. The CDR3 has 16 residues. The CDR3 loop reads CASCLRWGLYNSPLHF. The CDR3 DNA sequence: TGTGCCAGCTGCCTCAGGTGGGGCCTCTATAATTCACCCCTCCACTTT.